This T cell receptor beta chain stems from a study of shared clonotypes between healthy human individuals. Authors' processing steps: ImmunoSEQ only sent back junction sequences with no quality scores, so filtering was done differently. Data came from immunoSEQ multiplex PCR; TCRdb stores just in-frame clones and leaves some out. V, J and clone size reflect that table, while D and trimming were determined from the DNA. The sample records millions of clones, roughly 95% being singletons. Naive-designated CD8 cells lacked CD45RO, were positively enriched for CCR7, and omitted terminally differentiated effector memory CD45RA+ cells. The donor cohort consisted entirely of Caucasian adults residing in Nashville, Tennessee. This TCR derives from a man younger than 35 in good health. The sequencing input was naive CD8+ T cells sorted from blood.

Here the CDR3 reads CASSPGQGDFNEQFF. The DNA of the CDR3 is TGTGCCAGCAGTCCGGGACAGGGGGATTTCAATGAGCAGTTCTTC. The chain is built from TRBV6-5 and TRBJ2-1; TRBD1 aligns across 11 bases. From germline, CDR1 is MNHEY and CDR2 SVGAGI. With 5 bases clipped from V and 6 bases from J, the junction kept 6 bases outside the gene matches. The CDR3 is 15 amino acids.